Each of the 3 T cell receptor beta chains below was sequenced from the same sample in a study of metastatic and nonmetastatic thyroid tumors. All patients were untreated before thyroid surgery. TCRdb re-processed the PCR reads through MiXCR. Here the sample spans approximately 9,000 clones, 35% to 45% being singletons. Sequenced: tumor tissue. Receptors originate from a female donor with papillary thyroid cancer or a benign thyroid nodule (not recorded which). Some clones in this sample may be carry-over from other donors' samples.

The chain recombines TRBV4-2 with TRBJ1-6; a weak D match, TRBD1 (5 bases). The CDR3 has 15 residues. Germline CDR1 is LGHNA and CDR2 is YNFKEQ. Trimming shortened V by 0 bases and J by 8 bases, and 11 bases separated the two germline ends. The DNA of the CDR3 is TGTGCCAGCAGCCAAGAGGGGGATCGGGATTCACCCCTCCACTTT. It specifies CASSQEGDRDSPLHF.

The chain uses TRBV11-1 and TRBJ1-1, with unresolved D. The CDR3 has 18 amino acids. V dropped 1 base and J dropped 0 bases, with 18 bases sitting between them. CDR1 is SGHAT and CDR2 is FQDESV in the germline V gene (reference sequence). In DNA form, the CDR3 reads TGTGCCAGCAGCTTAGTCTGGGTCTATCCAATGATGAACACTGAAGCTTTCTTT. Protein sequence: CASSLVWVYPMMNTEAFF.

This clone is medium-sized (0.01 to 0.1%) by share. The chain couples TRBV20-1 to TRBJ1-4, with D possibly matching TRBD1 (6 bases). Trimming left V 6 bases short and J 8 bases short, with 16 bases between. Germline V gene lookup returns CDR1 DFQATT and CDR2 SNEGSKA (reference sequence). This CDR3 has 13 amino acids. The DNA for the CDR3 is TGCAGTGCCACGAGTAGGGGGGGGGAAAAACTGTTTTTT. Translating it yields CSATSRGGEKLFF.